This entry is about one T cell receptor (beta chain). Antigen unknown. The data are from a study of CD8+ T cells in alopecia areata. The CDR3 spans 16 residues. Per germline, CDR1 MGHRA and CDR2 YSYEKL. The V and J ends lost 4 bases and 1 base, in that order; junction bases with no gene match: 3. RNA was extracted and reverse transcribed into cDNA as the sequencing template. The assay was immunoSEQ multiplex PCR, and TCRdb's table has in-frame clones only and misses some. The sample shows 200,000 or so clones, approximately 53% of them seen only once. Sorting of CD4+ and CD8+ T cells was performed on PBMCs. Study conclusions and caveats: Clonality in lesional scalp, especially alopecia totalis/universalis, exceeded that of normal scalp.

The gene calls are TRBV4-1 and TRBJ2-3; 12 nucleotides align to TRBD2. The source of this sequence is a human donor in good health. The material sequenced was CD8+ T cells sorted from blood. CDR3 in DNA: TGCGCCAGCAGCCGAGGACTAGCGGGGCGCACAGATACGCAGTATTTT. It translates to CASSRGLAGRTDTQYF.